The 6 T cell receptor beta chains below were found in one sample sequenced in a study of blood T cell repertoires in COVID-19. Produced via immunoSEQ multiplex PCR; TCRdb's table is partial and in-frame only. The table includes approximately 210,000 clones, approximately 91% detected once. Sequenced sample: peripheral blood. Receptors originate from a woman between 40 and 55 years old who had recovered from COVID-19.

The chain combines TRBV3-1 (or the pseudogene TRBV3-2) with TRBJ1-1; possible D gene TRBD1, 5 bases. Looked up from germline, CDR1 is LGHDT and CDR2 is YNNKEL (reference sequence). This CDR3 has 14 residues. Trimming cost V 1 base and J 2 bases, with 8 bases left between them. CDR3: CASSQVGVNTEAFF. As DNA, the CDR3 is TGTGCCAGCAGCCAAGTAGGGGTAAACACTGAAGCTTTCTTT.

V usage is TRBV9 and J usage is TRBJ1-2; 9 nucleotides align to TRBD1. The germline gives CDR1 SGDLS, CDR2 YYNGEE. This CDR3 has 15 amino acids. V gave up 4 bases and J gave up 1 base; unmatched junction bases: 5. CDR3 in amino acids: CASSRGTGNNYGYTF. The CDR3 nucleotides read TGTGCCAGCAGCAGAGGGACAGGGAATAACTATGGCTACACCTTC.

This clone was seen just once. The CDR3 spells CASSLTGGAYGEQFF. As DNA, the CDR3 is TGTGCCAGCAGCCTGACAGGGGGGGCTTACGGTGAGCAGTTCTTC. The chain carries TRBV7-2 and TRBJ2-1, with 9 positions matching TRBD1. Germline V gene sequence: CDR1 SGHTA, CDR2 FQGNSA. The CDR3 has 15 amino acids. The V and J ends lost 5 bases and 9 bases, in that order; junction bases with no gene match: 11. Full variable domain (missing parts from reference TRBV7-2 and TRBJ2-1): GAGVSQSPSNKVTEKGKDVELRCDPISGHTALYWYRQSLGQGLEFLIYFQGNSAPDKSGLPSDRFSAERTGGSVSTLTIQRTQQEDSAVYLCASSLTGGAYGEQFFGPGTRLTVL.

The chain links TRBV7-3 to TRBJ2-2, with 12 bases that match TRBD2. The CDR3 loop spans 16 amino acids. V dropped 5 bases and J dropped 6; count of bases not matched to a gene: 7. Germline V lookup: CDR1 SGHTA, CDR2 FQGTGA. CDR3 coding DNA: TGTGCCAGCAGCAAACTAGCGGGAGGCTATTCCGGGGAGCTGTTTTTT. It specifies CASSKLAGGYSGELFF.

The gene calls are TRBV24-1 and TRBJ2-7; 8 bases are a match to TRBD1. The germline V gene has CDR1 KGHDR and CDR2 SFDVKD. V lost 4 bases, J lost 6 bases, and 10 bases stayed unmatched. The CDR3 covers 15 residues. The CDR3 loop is CATSDRGQGRGEQYF. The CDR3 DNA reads TGTGCCACCAGTGACCGTGGACAGGGTAGAGGCGAGCAGTACTTC.

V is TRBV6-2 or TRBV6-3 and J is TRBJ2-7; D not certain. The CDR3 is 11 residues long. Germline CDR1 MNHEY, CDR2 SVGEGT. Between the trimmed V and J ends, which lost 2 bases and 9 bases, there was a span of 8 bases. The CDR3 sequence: CASSYPSGQYF. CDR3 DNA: TGTGCCAGCAGTTACCCGTCCGGGCAGTACTTC.